This T cell receptor (beta chain) derives from a study of blood T cell repertoires in COVID-19. Study-wide background: Nucleic acid was either cDNA or gDNA, and it came from T cells, B-cell-depleted T cells, or PBMCs.

In regard to this clone: Other DNA variants within this sample encode the same CDR3.

Clones were read by immunoSEQ multiplex PCR, and TCRdb kept only the in-frame ones, dropping some. Counted here are 650,000 to 800,000 clones, 85% to 90% occurring once; the ten biggest clones make up approximately 0.3%. The receptor was isolated from a woman under 30 with acute or convalescent COVID-19. The material sequenced was peripheral blood.

Here the CDR3 reads CASSVQGNQPQHF. The CDR3 nucleotides read TGTGCCAGCAGCGTACAGGGGAATCAGCCCCAGCATTTT. The chain carries TRBV7-2 and TRBJ1-5; 7 nucleotides match TRBD1. Trimming at V came to 5 bases and at J to 4 bases, leaving 2 bases not matched to a gene. The CDR3 totals 13 residues. Germline CDR1 is SGHTA and CDR2 is FQGNSA.